Below, 26 T cell receptor beta chains from the same sample are listed, as sequenced in a study of glioma-infiltrating T cells. TCR alpha and beta CDR3 regions were amplified from RNA using iRepertoire nested multiplex PCR. TCRdb ran MiXCR on the multiplex PCR reads and lists one entry per CDR3 protein. This sample yields 100,000 to 150,000 distinct CDR3 sequences, of which 23% are seen a single time; 13% to 15% belongs to the top ten. Sequenced: glioma tissue, nonneoplastic brain tissue, or PBMCs (not recorded which). These receptors originate from a human donor with low-grade glioma or glioblastoma, undergoing nonglioma brain surgery, or in good health (not recorded which).

About this clonotype: A read error is possible here, since a much larger clone lies one base away. This chain uses TRBV7-6 with TRBJ2-1; no definite D call. V lost 4 bases to trimming and J lost 2 bases, with 12 bases between them. Per the germline V gene, CDR1 is SGHVS and CDR2 is FNYEAQ. The CDR3 extends over 15 amino acids. The CDR3: CASSSAGGPYNEQFF. CDR3 nucleotides: TGTGCCAGCAGCTCTGCTGGCGGCCCCTACAATGAGCAGTTCTTC.

This clonotype was seen more than once but under ten times. The V call is TRBV5-1, the J call TRBJ2-3; the D gene is possibly TRBD2 (6 bases). The CDR3 length is 14 residues. Germline V gives CDR1 SGHRS, CDR2 YFSETQ. V lost 2 bases, J lost 1 base, and 8 bases lay in between. CDR3 nucleotides: TGCGCCAGCAGCTTAATAGCGGGCACAGATACGCAGTATTTT. It translates to CASSLIAGTDTQYF.

This clonotype was counted ten times or more. This chain links TRBV2 with TRBJ2-3, with D tentatively TRBD2 (6 bases). The V gene lost 6 bases and the J gene lost 0 bases, with 7 bases spanning the gap. CDR3 length: 13 residues. Germline V CDR1 and CDR2: SNHLY, FYNNEI. This CDR3 reads CASRGTSTDTQYF. Here the CDR3 DNA reads TGTGCCAGCAGAGGGACTAGCACAGATACGCAGTATTTT.

Ten or more counts support this clonotype. The chain carries TRBV18 and TRBJ2-3, with D perhaps TRBD2 (5 bases). The CDR3 runs to 17 residues. The V end lost 3 bases, the J end lost 5 bases, and 21 bases lay between the germline ends. Germline CDR1 reads KGHSH; CDR2 reads LQKENI. The CDR3 DNA follows: TGTGCCAGCTCACCCTATTTAGGCGCGGGCTCGCGAGATACGCAGTATTTT. This sequence encodes CASSPYLGAGSRDTQYF.

This clonotype was seen ten or more times. The chain employs TRBV20-1 and TRBJ2-5; the D gene is possibly TRBD1 (6 bases). The germline CDR1 and CDR2 sequences are DFQATT and SNEGSKA (reference sequence). This CDR3 is 14 amino acids long. Between the trimmed V and J ends, which lost 0 bases and 5 bases, there was a span of 13 bases. The CDR3 DNA reads TGCAGTGCTAGAGATCCAGGGGATGGGGAGACCCAGTACTTC. Translation gives CSARDPGDGETQYF.

Ten or more counts support this clonotype. The V call is TRBV19, the J call TRBJ1-1; D possibly corresponds to TRBD1 (5 bases). CDR1 is LNHDA, CDR2 SQIVND, per germline (reference sequence). The CDR3 loop spans 13 amino acids. The germline V and J ends were trimmed by 9 bases and 7 bases, with 18 bases remaining between them. CDR3 loop: CASQRGLTNEAFF. CDR3 DNA: TGTGCCAGCCAACGGGGACTGACGAATGAAGCTTTCTTT.

Ten or more counts support this clonotype. The CDR3 sequence is CASSLVRGATDEQYF. CDR3 DNA: TGTGCCAGCAGCTTAGTTCGGGGGGCCACGGACGAGCAGTACTTC. The chain joins TRBV7-2 to TRBJ2-7, with D tentatively TRBD2 (7 bases). Per the germline V gene, CDR1 is SGHTA and CDR2 is FQGNSA. Trimming pared 1 base from V and 5 bases from J, leaving 15 bases between. This CDR3 has 15 residues.

The chain is built from TRBV6-5 and TRBJ2-3; 7 nucleotides agree with TRBD2. The V gene end was trimmed by 0 bases and the J gene end by 3 bases; junction bases not matched to a gene: 3. From germline, CDR1 is MNHEY and CDR2 SVGAGI. This CDR3 spans 15 amino acids. For the CDR3, the DNA is TGTGCCAGCAGTTACTCGGCTAGCGGTACAGATACGCAGTATTTT. This translates into CASSYSASGTDTQYF.

The chain couples TRBV29-1 to TRBJ2-2, with D tentatively TRBD1 or TRBD2 (5 bases each). V was pared by 5 bases and J by 7 bases, with 26 bases between. This CDR3 has 17 amino acids. Germline V gene lookup returns CDR1 SQVTM and CDR2 ANQGSEA. CDR3 protein: CSVKMGVEGAEVGELFF. In DNA form, the CDR3 reads TGCAGCGTTAAAATGGGAGTGGAAGGGGCTGAAGTCGGGGAGCTGTTTTTT.

On this clonotype itself: A much larger clone differs from this one at a single base, so this may be a read error. The J gene is TRBJ2-3, the V gene TRBV7-9, with 8 bases aligning to TRBD2. This CDR3 comprises 13 residues. CDR1 is SEHNR and CDR2 is FQNEAQ in the germline V gene (reference sequence). The CDR3 bases are TGTGCCTCGGGAGGGAGGGGCACAGATAAGCAGTATTTT. Protein: CASGGRGTDKQYF.

This chain joins TRBV5-4 and TRBJ2-5; no clear D gene. Trimming shortened V by 4 bases and J by 5 bases, and 15 bases separated the two germline ends. The CDR3 length is 14 residues. Germline V lookup: CDR1 SGHNT, CDR2 YYREEE (reference sequence). The DNA for the CDR3 is TGTGCCAGCAGCGGCAACTCCGCCAGCGAGACCCAGTACTTC. Residues: CASSGNSASETQYF. The full variable domain, its missing parts supplied by reference TRBV5-4 and TRBJ2-5, is ETGVTQSPTHLIKTRGQQVTLRCSSQSGHNTVSWYQQALGQGPQFIFQYYREEENGRGNFPPRFSGLQFPNYSSELNVNALELDDSALYLCASSGNSASETQYFGPGTRLLVL.

The sample holds many counts of this clonotype. The J gene is TRBJ2-3, the V gene TRBV27, with 9 bases aligning to TRBD1. The CDR3 has 14 amino acids. V shed 6 bases and J 8 bases; nucleotides not matched to a gene: 9. CDR1 is MNHEY and CDR2 is SMNVEV in the germline V gene (reference sequence). The CDR3 bases are TGTGCCAGCAGGAGGACAGGGGACGAAGGTACGCAGTATTTT. Protein sequence: CASRRTGDEGTQYF.

A note on this clonotype: Likely a read error: the CDR3 ends without its conserved phenylalanine or tryptophan. The chain joins TRBV5-1 to TRBJ2-3, with D perhaps assigned TRBD1 or TRBD2 (6 bases each). CDR1 is SGHRS, CDR2 YFSETQ, per germline. V lost 0 bases and J lost 5, with 19 bases in between. CDR3 length: 17 amino acids. The CDR3 bases are TGCGCCAGCAGCTTGGGGGGGGACATCGCACCCATAGATACGCAGTATTCT. This sequence encodes CASSLGGDIAPIDTQYS.

About this clonotype itself: This may be a read error: a much more frequent sequence differs by one nucleotide. A read error is likely, as this CDR3 ends without the conserved phenylalanine or tryptophan. The CDR3 sequence is CASSENRADTIYL. The CDR3 coding sequence is TGTGCCAGCAGTGAAAACAGGGCGGACACCATATATCTT. The chain has TRBV2 and TRBJ1-3; maybe TRBD1 (6 bases). This CDR3 has 13 amino acids. Trimming removed 2 bases from V and 8 bases from J, with 10 bases in between. CDR1 is SNHLY, CDR2 FYNNEI, per germline.

Concerning this clonotype itself: This clone may be a read error of a much larger clone one base away. CDR3 sequence (DNA): TGTGCCAGTAGTATAAAAGGAGGCAGGAGCATGAACACTGAAGCTTTCTTT. Translation gives CASSIKGGRSMNTEAFF. The rearrangement uses TRBV19 and TRBJ1-1, with unresolved D. The CDR3 runs to 17 residues. CDR1 and CDR2 (germline): LNHDA, SQIVND (reference sequence). Trimming cost V 2 bases and J 0 bases, with 16 bases left between them.

This clonotype has ten or more counts. The rearrangement joins TRBV28 to TRBJ2-1, with D perhaps TRBD2 (8 bases). The CDR3 totals 16 residues. Germline-derived CDR1 and CDR2 are MDHEN and SYDVKM. The ends were cut back, 5 bases at V and 6 bases at J, with 20 bases in the middle. CDR3 DNA: TGTGCCAGCAGTCCCACGGGACAGCGGGAGCTCAATGAGCAGTTCTTC. Its translation: CASSPTGQRELNEQFF.

This clonotype was found many times. V gene TRBV7-2 combines with J gene TRBJ2-7; unclear D gene. Germline V gene sequence: CDR1 SGHTA, CDR2 FQGNSA. V dropped 0 bases and J dropped 3 bases, with 6 bases sitting between them. CDR3 length: 13 residues. In DNA, the CDR3 is TGTGCCAGCAGCTTAGCATACCACTACGAGCAGTACTTC. Translating it yields CASSLAYHYEQYF.

Worth noting for this clonotype: This clone may be a read error of a much larger clone one base away. This chain joins TRBV12-5 and TRBJ2-7, with D possibly being TRBD1 (5 bases). Germline assignment: CDR1 LGHNT and CDR2 FRNRAP. The CDR3 runs 12 residues. The V and J ends lost 6 bases and 3 bases respectively, with 9 bases between them. The CDR3 protein is CASGKGLYEQYF. The CDR3 bases are TGTGCTAGTGGGAAGGGGCTCTACGAGCAGTACTTC.

The V gene is TRBV5-4, the J gene TRBJ2-2; no firm D call. Per germline, CDR1 SGHNT and CDR2 YYREEE (reference sequence). V dropped 4 bases and J dropped 4 bases, with 11 bases sitting between them. This CDR3 is 14 amino acids long. The chain's CDR3 is CASSIDWATGELFF. The CDR3 DNA reads TGTGCCAGCAGCATTGACTGGGCCACCGGGGAGCTGTTTTTT. Based on the CDR3 plus reference TRBV5-4 and TRBJ2-2, the full variable domain is ETGVTQSPTHLIKTRGQQVTLRCSSQSGHNTVSWYQQALGQGPQFIFQYYREEENGRGNFPPRFSGLQFPNYSSELNVNALELDDSALYLCASSIDWATGELFFGEGSRLTVL.

There are many counts of this clonotype. V usage is TRBV28 and J usage is TRBJ1-2, with D hard to call. The germline V gene encodes CDR1 MDHEN and CDR2 SYDVKM. This CDR3 is 12 amino acids long. Trimming left V 6 bases short and J 4 bases short, with 9 bases between. The CDR3 DNA reads TGTGCCAGCAGACTAATGGGCTATGGCTACACCTTC. Encoded protein: CASRLMGYGYTF.

This rearrangement joins TRBV7-2 to TRBJ1-2; D not certain. Trimming stripped 5 bases from V and 1 base from J, with 11 bases between. This CDR3 is 14 amino acids long. CDR1 is SGHTA and CDR2 is FQGNSA in the germline V gene. CDR3 sequence reads: CASSNPPNNYGYTF. CDR3 coding DNA: TGTGCCAGCAGCAATCCCCCTAATAACTATGGCTACACCTTC.

This chain connects TRBV19 to TRBJ2-1, with unresolved D. The ends were cut back, 7 bases at V and 0 bases at J, with 10 bases in the middle. This CDR3 has 14 amino acids. Germline V lookup: CDR1 LNHDA, CDR2 SQIVND (reference sequence). The CDR3 nucleotides are TGTGCCAGTAACAGCAGGCACTCCTACAATGAGCAGTTCTTC. The encoded protein is CASNSRHSYNEQFF.

This clonotype was detected many times. The chain is built from TRBV27 and TRBJ2-3; 9 bases map to TRBD1. CDR1 MNHEY and CDR2 SMNVEV come from the germline V gene (reference sequence). The ends lost 3 bases at V and 1 base at J; junction bases unmatched: 5. There are 16 residues in the CDR3. The CDR3 is CASSLIRTGGTDTQYF. CDR3 nucleotides: TGTGCCAGCAGTTTGATCCGGACAGGGGGCACAGATACGCAGTATTTT.

The table lists this clonotype with many counts. The chain carries TRBV20-1 and TRBJ2-1; 11 nucleotides line up with TRBD2. Germline V gene sequence: CDR1 DFQATT, CDR2 SNEGSKA (reference sequence). This CDR3 is 13 amino acids long. After removal of 3 bases from V and 10 bases from J, the junction contained 5 bases not matched to a gene. CDR3 bases: TGCAGTGCTAGTAGGTCTAGCGGGAGGGAGCAGTTCTTC. It is translated as CSASRSSGREQFF.

This clonotype was found once. A much larger clone is a single base away; this may be a read error. The V gene is TRBV14, the J gene TRBJ2-7; D is possibly TRBD2 (5 bases). The germline CDR1 and CDR2 sequences are SGHDN and FVKESK. The CDR3 length is 15 residues. V lost 0 bases and J 7 bases, leaving 16 bases between the germline ends. The DNA for the CDR3 is TGTGCCAGCAGCCAAGAAGGACTGATATACAATGAGCAGTACTTC. The encoded protein is CASSQEGLIYNEQYF.

In its sample, this clonotype was seen many times. The gene calls are TRBV3-1 and TRBJ2-1, with 13 bases that match TRBD2. This CDR3 comprises 18 residues. V was pared by 0 bases and J by 2 bases, with 4 bases of the junction left unmatched. Germline CDR1 and CDR2: LGHDT and YNNKEL (reference sequence). In DNA form, the CDR3 reads TGTGCCAGCAGCCAAGAGACTAGCGGGAGGCCCCCCTACAATGAGCAGTTCTTC. Its translation: CASSQETSGRPPYNEQFF.